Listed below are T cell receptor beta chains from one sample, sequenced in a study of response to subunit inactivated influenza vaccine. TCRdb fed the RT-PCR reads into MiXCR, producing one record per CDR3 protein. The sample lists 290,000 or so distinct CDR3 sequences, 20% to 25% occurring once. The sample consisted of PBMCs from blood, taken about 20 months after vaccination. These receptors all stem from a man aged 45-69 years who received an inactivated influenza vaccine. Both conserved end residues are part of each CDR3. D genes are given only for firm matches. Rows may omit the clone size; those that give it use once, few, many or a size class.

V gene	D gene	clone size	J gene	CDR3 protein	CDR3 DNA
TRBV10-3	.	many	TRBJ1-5	CAISDRGAGNQPQHF	TGTGCCATCAGTGATCGGGGGGCGGGCAATCAGCCCCAGCATTTT
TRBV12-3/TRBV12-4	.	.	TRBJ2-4	CASSFSYSLAKNIQYF	TGTGCCAGCAGTTTTTCGTACAGTTTGGCCAAAAACATTCAGTACTTC
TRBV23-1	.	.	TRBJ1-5	CASSQSGSGNQPQHF	TGCGCCAGCAGTCAATCTGGCAGTGGCAATCAGCCCCAGCATTTT
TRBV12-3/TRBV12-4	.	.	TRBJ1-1	CASSLNTVVEAFF	TGTGCCAGCAGTTTAAATACAGTGGTTGAAGCTTTCTTT
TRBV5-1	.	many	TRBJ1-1	CASNPGGGLNTEAFF	TGCGCCAGCAACCCGGGGGGCGGACTGAACACTGAAGCTTTCTTT
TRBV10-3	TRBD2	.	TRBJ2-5	CAISWTSDSGETQYF	TGTGCCATCAGTTGGACTAGCGACTCGGGAGAGACCCAGTACTTC
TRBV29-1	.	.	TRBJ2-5	CSVSGGWKETQYF	TGCAGCGTTTCCGGGGGCTGGAAAGAGACCCAGTACTTC
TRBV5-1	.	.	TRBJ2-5	CASSVGEETQYF	TGCGCCAGCAGCGTGGGGGAAGAGACCCAGTACTTC
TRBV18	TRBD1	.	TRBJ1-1	CASSHGTENTEAFF	TGTGCCAGCTCACACGGGACAGAGAACACTGAAGCTTTCTTT
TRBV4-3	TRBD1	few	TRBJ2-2	CASSHTGVANTGELFF	TGCGCCAGCAGCCATACAGGGGTGGCGAACACCGGGGAGCTGTTTTTT
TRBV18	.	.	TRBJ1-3	CASSPRPGVKGNTIYF	TGTGCCAGCTCACCACGGCCGGGGGTAAAAGGAAACACCATATATTTT
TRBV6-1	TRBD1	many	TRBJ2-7	CASSSGRTGDEQYF	TGTGCCAGCAGCTCCGGCCGGACAGGGGACGAGCAGTACTTC
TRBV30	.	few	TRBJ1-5	CAWSGGGNQPQHF	TGTGCCTGGAGTGGGGGAGGCAATCAGCCCCAGCATTTT
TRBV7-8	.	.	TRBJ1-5	CASSLAARSGYSNQPQHF	TGTGCCAGCAGCTTAGCGGCCCGATCTGGGTATAGCAATCAGCCCCAGCATTTT
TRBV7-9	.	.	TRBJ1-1	CASSLDRQNTEAFF	TGTGCCAGCAGCCTTGACAGACAGAACACTGAAGCTTTCTTT
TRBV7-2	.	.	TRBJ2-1	CASSTRIGEQFF	TGTGCCAGCAGCACCCGAATCGGTGAGCAGTTCTTC
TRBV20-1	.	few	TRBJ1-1	CSARDRVDMNTEAFF	TGCAGTGCTAGAGATCGGGTGGACATGAACACTGAAGCTTTCTTT